The text below deals with one T cell receptor beta chain. Stable disease denoted Graves' hyperthyroidism without ophthalmopathy progression within 18 months. Aged 18 to 65, the patients had hyperthyroidism that was newly diagnosed and had lasted under 2 months. PBMCs were sourced from approximately 10 ml fresh peripheral blood. In germline, CDR1 is SQVTM, CDR2 ANQGSEA. The V gene end was trimmed by 3 bases and the J gene end by 5 bases; junction bases not matched to a gene: 6. The CDR3 is made up of 15 amino acids. The source of the sample is a study of T cells in Graves' hyperthyroidism and ophthalmopathy. TCR beta CDR3 regions were amplified from RNA. First-round RT-PCR targeting the TCR CDR3 was performed with the HTBI primer set. Using its own MiXCR run on the multiplex PCR reads, TCRdb lists one record per CDR3 protein. The sample records hundreds of thousands of distinct CDR3 sequences, 14% being singletons.

This receptor was taken from a woman between 18 and 29 years old with Graves' hyperthyroidism. The sequenced sample consisted of blood. The V call is TRBV29-1, the J call TRBJ2-1, with 11 bases identical to TRBD2. The CDR3 here is CSVDSGRAIDNEQFF. DNA of the CDR3: TGCAGCGTTGATAGCGGGAGGGCCATCGACAATGAGCAGTTCTTC.